This TCR beta chain was captured in a study of HIV-infected patients and healthy controls. Follow-up blood was drawn about 14 weeks, roughly three months, after antiretroviral therapy began. Whole blood was used without fractionation, so all unsorted peripheral T cells were included. The RNA source was a roughly 2.5 ml peripheral blood draw. This clonotype was counted at least ten times. There are 13 residues in the CDR3. The V gene lost 8 bases and the J gene lost 6 bases, with 14 bases spanning the gap. Alpha and beta constant-region primers primed reverse transcription of 500 to 550 ng RNA. Alpha and beta chain libraries were made separately by chain-specific third strand synthesis with multiplexing indices. Two random hexamers, added before amplification and joined, formed each molecule's 12-nucleotide barcode. After a brief PCR adding P5, P7 and a second index, about 24 amplification cycles followed. TCRdb re-called the 5' RACE reads with MiXCR, one entry per CDR3 protein. The table shows about 9,000 distinct CDR3 sequences, with roughly 9% occurring only once.

The sequencing used blood, collected during antiretroviral therapy. The V and J genes are TRBV12-3 or TRBV12-4 and TRBJ2-1; tentatively, D is TRBD1 or TRBD2 (5 bases each). The TCR was taken from an adult with HIV infection. DNA of the CDR3: TGTGCCAGCGGCCTGAATGGGGGCAATGAGCAGTTCTTC. It codes for CASGLNGGNEQFF.